This TCR beta chain was found in a study of Ad26.COV2.S vaccination and SARS-CoV-2 variants. Study context: Vaccine-arm donor from the placebo-controlled COV1001 Ad26.COV2.S trial. Intramuscularly, Ad26.COV2.S was given either once or twice, 56 days apart.

Specified treatment: approximately 18 received Ad26.COV2.S at low or high dose, single or two shots; a few received placebo; per-sample allocation not given. The investigators took samples on day 63 after the first vaccine or placebo injection. CDR3 length equals 12 residues. CDR1 is SQVTM and CDR2 is ANQGSEA in the germline V gene. Losses at the gene ends were 4 bases for V and 8 bases for J; bases not matched to a gene: 6. Only a few counts were recorded for this clone. TCRdb's table, derived via immunoSEQ multiplex PCR, lists solely in-frame clones and lacks some. The table shows 300,000 to 350,000 clones, with around 89% occurring only once.

The chain has TRBV29-1 and TRBJ1-2, with 8 bases fitting TRBD1. The receptor's source is a person aged 18-65 years who received the Ad26.COV2.S COVID-19 vaccine or a placebo. The starting material was peripheral blood, obtained in a trial of Ad26.COV2.S vaccine versus placebo. CDR3 protein: CSVGTGKDGYTF. The CDR3 DNA reads TGCAGCGTTGGGACAGGGAAAGACGGCTACACCTTC.